This is a list of T cell receptor beta chains from one sample in a study of cytomegalovirus exposure and HLA in healthy donors. Profiled with immunoSEQ multiplex PCR; TCRdb holds only in-frame clones, not every one. The sample consists of 140,000 to 150,000 clones, approximately 94% of them appearing once. Sequencing was carried out using PBMCs. Source of these receptors: a man younger than 35 in good health and CMV-seropositive. The CDR3 runs from the conserved cysteine through the conserved F or W. D genes are given only for firm matches. Size values are once, few and many counts, or a class for expanded clones, and some rows have none.

>TRBV2|.|.|TRBJ1-2
TGTGCCAGCAGTGAAAATGCGAGCTATGGCTACACCTTC
CASSENASYGYTF
>TRBV27|TRBD2|.|TRBJ2-1
TGTGCCAGCAGTCCCGGGGCTACGGGAGGGTTAGGAAATGAGCAGTTCTTC
CASSPGATGGLGNEQFF
>TRBV29-1|.|.|TRBJ2-7
TGCAGCGCCTCGGGCGGACTCCATTACGAGCAGTACTTC
CSASGGLHYEQYF
>TRBV6-6|TRBD2|.|TRBJ2-2
TGTGCCAGCAGAGGACTAGTACGGGAGCTGTTTTTT
CASRGLVRELFF
>TRBV7-8|.|.|TRBJ2-3
TGTGCCAGCAGCTTAGTAACTACATCAGATACGCAGTATTTT
CASSLVTTSDTQYF
>TRBV5-1|.|.|TRBJ2-1
TGCGCCAGCAGCTTGGCCGAGGAGGGTGAGCAGTTCTTC
CASSLAEEGEQFF
>TRBV5-6|.|once|TRBJ1-1
TGTGCCAGCAGCTTGGTGAGGAACACTGAAGCTTTCTTT
CASSLVRNTEAFF
>TRBV6-5|TRBD1|.|TRBJ1-6
TGTGCCAGCAGTCGGACAGGGAAGAATTCACCCCTCCACTTT
CASSRTGKNSPLHF
>TRBV19|.|.|TRBJ2-7
TGTGCCAGTAGCGACCTTTTAGCAACGGAGCAGTACTTC
CASSDLLATEQYF
>TRBV28|TRBD1|.|TRBJ2-7
TGTGCCAGCAGACCGAGGGACAGTATCTACGAGCAGTACTTC
CASRPRDSIYEQYF
>TRBV19|.|.|TRBJ2-7
TGTGCCAGTAGTATTAGGACCGGACTGGACGAGCAGTACTTC
CASSIRTGLDEQYF
>TRBV7-9|TRBD1|.|TRBJ2-6
TGTGCCAGCAGCTTAGCGCGGTACAGGGGGGACTCTGGGGCCAACGTCCTGACTTTC
CASSLARYRGDSGANVLTF
>TRBV11-2|TRBD2|.|TRBJ2-3
TGTGCCAGCAGCAAACTTGGGACTAGCAGAGATACGCAGTATTTT
CASSKLGTSRDTQYF
>TRBV2|TRBD2|.|TRBJ2-7
TGTGCCAGCAGTGGACCGACTAGCGGCAAGCCTACCTACGAGCAGTACTTC
CASSGPTSGKPTYEQYF
>TRBV11-3|.|.|TRBJ1-1
TGTGCCAGCAGCTTTGGTCAGTACACTGAAGCTTTCTTT
CASSFGQYTEAFF
>TRBV2|.|.|TRBJ2-5
TGTGCCAGCAGTGAAGGCGGGGACGGCCTCGAAGAGACCCAGTACTTC
CASSEGGDGLEETQYF
>TRBV6-9|.|.|TRBJ2-7
TGTGCCAGCAGCGGGACCTCCGGGACACTTTACGAGCAGTACTTC
CASSGTSGTLYEQYF
>TRBV5-1|.|.|TRBJ2-7
TGCGCCAGCAGCTTGGCAGGGTTAGGTTTCTCCTACGAGCAGTACTTC
CASSLAGLGFSYEQYF
>TRBV19|.|.|TRBJ1-1
TGTGCCAGTAGTATAGCCCGACTGGTGAACACTGAAGCTTTCTTT
CASSIARLVNTEAFF
>TRBV6-1|TRBD1|.|TRBJ2-3
TGTGCCAGCAGTGAAGCGGGACAGAGCACAGATACGCAGTATTTT
CASSEAGQSTDTQYF
>TRBV5-6|.|.|TRBJ2-7
TGTGCCAGCAGCTTGACAGGATACGAGCAGTACTTC
CASSLTGYEQYF
>TRBV13|.|once|TRBJ2-3
TGTGCCAGCAGCCAACCCTTAGGCACAGATACGCAGTATTTT
CASSQPLGTDTQYF
>TRBV4-2|TRBD1|.|TRBJ2-2
TGTGCCAGCAGCCAAGCCGGGACAGGGGGCACCGGGGAGCTGTTTTTT
CASSQAGTGGTGELFF
>TRBV27|TRBD2|.|TRBJ2-7
TGTGCCAGCAGGGCCGGAGCCGGACTAGGCTCGGGCGAGCAGTACTTC
CASRAGAGLGSGEQYF
>TRBV5-1|.|.|TRBJ2-7
TGCGCCAGCAGCTTGGCGGCGGGAACTTTGGACGAGCAGTACTTC
CASSLAAGTLDEQYF
>TRBV7-9|.|.|TRBJ1-1
TGTGCCAGCAGCCCCGGACAGATCATGAACACTGAAGCTTTCTTT
CASSPGQIMNTEAFF
>TRBV29-1|TRBD1|.|TRBJ2-7
TGCAGCGTTAGCCGTCAGGGGGTCACCTACGAGCAGTACTTC
CSVSRQGVTYEQYF
>TRBV28|.|.|TRBJ1-2
TGTGCCAGCAGTTTTAGAGCCCGGAGGTCCTATGGCTACACCTTC
CASSFRARRSYGYTF